The present entry profiles one T cell receptor (beta chain) with its context. The sample originates from a study of identical twins. Unmatched junction bases numbered 8, after V lost 6 bases and J lost 4 bases. This CDR3 region has 14 residues. MiXCR, run by TCRdb on the 5' RACE reads, gives a single entry per CDR3 protein. Counted here are 450,000 or so distinct CDR3 sequences, around 18% occurring once; the ten biggest clones make up around 12%. The material sequenced was naive T cells sorted from blood. The rearrangement links TRBV12-3 or TRBV12-4 to TRBJ2-5; 7 nucleotides agree with TRBD1. This sequence was found in a man in his fifties in good health. The CDR3 reads CASRASSGGETQYF. The CDR3 nucleotides are TGTGCCAGCAGGGCCTCATCAGGGGGAGAGACCCAGTACTTC.